This is a list of T cell receptor beta chains from one sample in a study of blood T cells in healthy people across ages. Each CDR3 protein is one row after TCRdb ran MiXCR on the 5' RACE reads. Found here are approximately 1,700,000 distinct CDR3 sequences, about two fifths of them singletons; the top ten hold 23%. Input material: blood. These receptors all come from a human donor in good health. Each CDR3 is given with its conserved first and last residue. The D gene is left open where the match is weak. Size values are once, few and many counts, or a class for expanded clones, and some rows have none.

size: .; J: TRBJ1-6; D: .; V: TRBV7-9; DNA: TGTGCCAGCAGCGACCCCGGCGGGGATAGAGGGAGTTCACCCCTCCACTTT; CDR3: CASSDPGGDRGSSPLHF
size: few; J: TRBJ2-5; D: TRBD2; V: TRBV7-9; DNA: TGTGCCAGCAGCAAGGGACTAGCGGTGTTCCGAGAGACCCAGTACTTC; CDR3: CASSKGLAVFRETQYF
size: few; J: TRBJ1-2; D: .; V: TRBV11-2; DNA: TGTGCCAGCAGCGTAACCCGGGAGTATGGCTACACCTTC; CDR3: CASSVTREYGYTF
size: .; J: TRBJ1-1; D: .; V: TRBV6-6; DNA: TGTGCCAGCAGTTCTCAAGGGATGGATGAAGCTTTCTTT; CDR3: CASSSQGMDEAFF
size: .; J: TRBJ2-5; D: .; V: TRBV7-2; DNA: TGTGCCAGCAGTCGACCCCCGGATCGGGGGACCCAGTACTTC; CDR3: CASSRPPDRGTQYF
size: .; J: TRBJ2-3; D: .; V: TRBV7-2; DNA: TGTGCCAGCAGCTTATATGGGGGAATGGCAGATACGCAGTATTTT; CDR3: CASSLYGGMADTQYF
size: .; J: TRBJ2-3; D: .; V: TRBV7-8; DNA: TGTGCCAGCAGCTTGCCTCGTCCAGATACGCAGTATTTT; CDR3: CASSLPRPDTQYF
size: few; J: TRBJ2-7; D: .; V: TRBV7-3; DNA: TGTGCCAGCAGCTTAGGGCCTCAAACCTACGAGCAGTACTTC; CDR3: CASSLGPQTYEQYF
size: .; J: TRBJ2-1; D: TRBD1; V: TRBV6-1; DNA: TGTGCCAGCACCCGGGACAGGGTGGGTGAGCAGTTCTTC; CDR3: CASTRDRVGEQFF
size: .; J: TRBJ1-5; D: .; V: TRBV19; DNA: TGTGCCAGTAGGAGAGGGGACATTAATCAGCCCCAGCATTTT; CDR3: CASRRGDINQPQHF
size: .; J: TRBJ2-5; D: TRBD2; V: TRBV11-2; DNA: TGTGCCAGCAGCTGGACTAGCGGGCCTCAAGAGACCCAGTACTTC; CDR3: CASSWTSGPQETQYF
size: few; J: TRBJ2-3; D: .; V: TRBV10-3; DNA: TGTGCCATCACCGAGTCCGGCACGGATACGCAGTATTTT; CDR3: CAITESGTDTQYF
size: .; J: TRBJ1-6; D: .; V: TRBV12-3/TRBV12-4; DNA: TGTGCCAGCTTCAACGGTGGAACAGGGAGGTATATAAGTGGGTATTCACCCCTCCACTTT; CDR3: CASFNGGTGRYISGYSPLHF
size: .; J: TRBJ2-7; D: .; V: TRBV20-1; DNA: TGCAGTGCTGCCTTGACAGGACTCAACGAGCAGTACTTC; CDR3: CSAALTGLNEQYF
size: .; J: TRBJ2-1; D: .; V: TRBV6-2/TRBV6-3; DNA: TGTGCCAGCAGCTCCAAGATCTGGAATGAGCAGTTCTTC; CDR3: CASSSKIWNEQFF
size: many; J: TRBJ2-7; D: TRBD1; V: TRBV28; DNA: TGTGCCAGCACGATCCAGGGGGCTGTTTACGAGCAGTACTTC; CDR3: CASTIQGAVYEQYF
size: .; J: TRBJ2-5; D: .; V: TRBV10-3; DNA: TGTGCCATCAGTGAAGAAAACCAAGAGACCCAGTACTTC; CDR3: CAISEENQETQYF
size: .; J: TRBJ2-7; D: TRBD2; V: TRBV20-1; DNA: TGCAGTGCTAGAGGACTAGCGGGGGCCTACGTGCAGTACTTC; CDR3: CSARGLAGAYVQYF
size: .; J: TRBJ1-1; D: TRBD1; V: TRBV7-3; DNA: TGTGCCAGCAGCTCGGACAGGACCTACACTGAAGCTTTCTTT; CDR3: CASSSDRTYTEAFF
size: .; J: TRBJ2-5; D: .; V: TRBV20-1; DNA: TGCAGTGCTTTGAGAATACAAGAGACCCAGTACTTC; CDR3: CSALRIQETQYF
size: .; J: TRBJ1-1; D: .; V: TRBV4-3; DNA: TGCGCCAGCAGCCACCTCCTTGCCGAGAACACTGAAGCTTTCTTT; CDR3: CASSHLLAENTEAFF
size: .; J: TRBJ2-1; D: TRBD2; V: TRBV20-1; DNA: TGCAGTGCTAGATTAGTTGTTAGCGGGGGATTCTACAATGAGCAGTTCTTC; CDR3: CSARLVVSGGFYNEQFF
size: .; J: TRBJ2-1; D: TRBD2; V: TRBV15; DNA: TGTGCCACCAGCAGAAGCGGGGGGGGTAATGAGCAGTTCTTC; CDR3: CATSRSGGGNEQFF
size: .; J: TRBJ2-5; D: .; V: TRBV20-1; DNA: TGCAGTGCTAGAGATTTTGCGGGGAAATTAGGAGAGACCCAGTACTTC; CDR3: CSARDFAGKLGETQYF
size: .; J: TRBJ2-7; D: TRBD2; V: TRBV29-1; DNA: TGCAGCGTTTTGACGGACAGTACTAGCGGGGGCCACTCCTACGAGCAGTACTTC; CDR3: CSVLTDSTSGGHSYEQYF
size: .; J: TRBJ1-4; D: .; V: TRBV28; DNA: TGTGCCAGCAGTCCCCAGACAAGGGGTGAAAAACTGTTTTTT; CDR3: CASSPQTRGEKLFF
size: few; J: TRBJ2-1; D: .; V: TRBV6-5; DNA: TGTGCCAGCAGGGGCAGGGGTGAGGTTATCGATGAGCAGTTCTTC; CDR3: CASRGRGEVIDEQFF
size: .; J: TRBJ1-1; D: .; V: TRBV6-6; DNA: TGTGCCAGCAGCCCCTCCGGTTCTGAAGCTTTCTTT; CDR3: CASSPSGSEAFF
size: .; J: TRBJ1-1; D: TRBD1; V: TRBV7-8; DNA: TGTGCCAGCAGCAACCGGGACAGTGGGCTCTCTGAAGCTTTCTTT; CDR3: CASSNRDSGLSEAFF
size: few; J: TRBJ2-1; D: .; V: TRBV6-2/TRBV6-3; DNA: TGTGCCAGCCGCGAGGGGTCGGGCAATGAGCAGTTCTTC; CDR3: CASREGSGNEQFF
size: .; J: TRBJ2-5; D: .; V: TRBV4-2; DNA: TGTGCCAGCAGCCAGACAAGTCGTGGCCCCGGGAAGACCCAGTACTTC; CDR3: CASSQTSRGPGKTQYF
size: .; J: TRBJ2-5; D: .; V: TRBV7-9; DNA: TGTGCCAGCAGCTTAGCGAACAGGGAAGAGACCCAGTACTTC; CDR3: CASSLANREETQYF
size: few; J: TRBJ1-2; D: TRBD1; V: TRBV2; DNA: TGTGCCAGCAGTGAAAGACAGGGACAAGGCTACACCTTC; CDR3: CASSERQGQGYTF
size: .; J: TRBJ2-1; D: TRBD2; V: TRBV4-3; DNA: TGCGCCAGCAGCCAACCGTCGACTAGCGGGGAGGTCGCAGACATGTTCTTC; CDR3: CASSQPSTSGEVADMFF
size: few; J: TRBJ2-7; D: .; V: TRBV10-3; DNA: TGTGCCATCAGTCCGGCAGCAGGGGTTGGGAACGAGCAGTACTTC; CDR3: CAISPAAGVGNEQYF
size: .; J: TRBJ2-5; D: .; V: TRBV28; DNA: TGTGCCAGCGTAGGGGGGGGACTTCTACGGGAGCAGTACTTC; CDR3: CASVGGGLLREQYF
size: .; J: TRBJ2-5; D: TRBD2; V: TRBV7-2; DNA: TGTGCCAGCATAGCTAGCGGCCAAGAGACCCAGTACTTC; CDR3: CASIASGQETQYF
size: .; J: TRBJ1-1; D: TRBD1; V: TRBV10-3; DNA: TGTGCCATCAGGGGGACAGCTTTGAACACTGAAGCTTTCTTT; CDR3: CAIRGTALNTEAFF
size: .; J: TRBJ1-1; D: .; V: TRBV7-3; DNA: TGTGCCAGCAGCTTAACGAGACAGAAGAACACTGAAGCTTTCTTT; CDR3: CASSLTRQKNTEAFF
size: .; J: TRBJ2-4; D: TRBD1; V: TRBV29-1; DNA: TGCAGCACAGATGACAGGGGCGGAGACATTCAGTACTTC; CDR3: CSTDDRGGDIQYF
size: .; J: TRBJ2-7; D: .; V: TRBV15; DNA: TGTGCCACCAGCAAGGGCTTCCGAGAGTTCTACGAGCAGTACTTC; CDR3: CATSKGFREFYEQYF
size: .; J: TRBJ1-2; D: .; V: TRBV29-1; DNA: TGCAGCGTTGATAGCGCGACTGCATATGACTACACCTTC; CDR3: CSVDSATAYDYTF
size: .; J: TRBJ1-4; D: .; V: TRBV4-2; DNA: TGTGCCAGCAGCCAAGATTCAGGGGTGGGAGAAAAACTGTTTTTT; CDR3: CASSQDSGVGEKLFF
size: .; J: TRBJ2-7; D: .; V: TRBV9; DNA: TGTGCCAGCAGCCGCGGACAGAGGGCGAACGAGCAGTACTTC; CDR3: CASSRGQRANEQYF
size: .; J: TRBJ2-5; D: .; V: TRBV10-3; DNA: TGTGCCATCAGTCAGGACATGGGGGAGACCCAGTACTTC; CDR3: CAISQDMGETQYF
size: .; J: TRBJ2-1; D: .; V: TRBV7-3; DNA: TGTGCCAGCAGCTACAAGACCGCTAGCTCCTACAATGAGCAGTTCTTC; CDR3: CASSYKTASSYNEQFF
size: few; J: TRBJ1-4; D: .; V: TRBV20-1; DNA: TGCAGTGTGGGACCGGCGGGAGGTGAAAAACTGTTTTTT; CDR3: CSVGPAGGEKLFF
size: few; J: TRBJ1-5; D: .; V: TRBV28; DNA: TGTGCCAGCATACCAGGTGGGGGTGATGAGCCCCAGCATTTT; CDR3: CASIPGGGDEPQHF
size: few; J: TRBJ1-5; D: TRBD1; V: TRBV4-1; DNA: TGCGCCAGCACCCCTAGGGGACAGGGGAGTCAGCCCCAGCATTTT; CDR3: CASTPRGQGSQPQHF
size: .; J: TRBJ2-5; D: .; V: TRBV4-1; DNA: TGCGCCAGTAAAGGAGGGGGTCAAGAGACCCAGTACTTC; CDR3: CASKGGGQETQYF
size: few; J: TRBJ1-1; D: TRBD1; V: TRBV9; DNA: TGTGCCAGCAGCACCCAAGATACAGGGGAAGCTGAAGCTTTCTTT; CDR3: CASSTQDTGEAEAFF